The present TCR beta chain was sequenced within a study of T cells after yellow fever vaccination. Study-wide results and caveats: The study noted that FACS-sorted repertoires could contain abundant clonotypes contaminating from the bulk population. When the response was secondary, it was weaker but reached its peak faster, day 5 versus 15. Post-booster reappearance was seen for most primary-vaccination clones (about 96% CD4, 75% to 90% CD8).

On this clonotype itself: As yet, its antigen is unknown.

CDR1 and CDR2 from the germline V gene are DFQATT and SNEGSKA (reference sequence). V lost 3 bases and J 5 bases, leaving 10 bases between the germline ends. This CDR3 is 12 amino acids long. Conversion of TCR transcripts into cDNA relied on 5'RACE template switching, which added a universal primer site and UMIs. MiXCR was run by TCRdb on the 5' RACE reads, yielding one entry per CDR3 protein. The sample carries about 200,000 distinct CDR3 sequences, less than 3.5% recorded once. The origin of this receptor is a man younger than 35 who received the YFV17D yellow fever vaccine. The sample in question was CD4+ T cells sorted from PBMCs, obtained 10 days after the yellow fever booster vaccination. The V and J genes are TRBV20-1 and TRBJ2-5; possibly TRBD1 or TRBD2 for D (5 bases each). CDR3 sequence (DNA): TGCAGTGCTAGTGAGGGGCGGGAGACCCAGTACTTC. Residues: CSASEGRETQYF.